The sequence of this T cell receptor beta chain was determined in a study of OX40 agonist ivuxolimab in advanced cancers. Overall study: Dose-escalation patients had hepatocellular carcinoma, melanoma, renal cell or head and neck cancer.

Comments on this clone: Its specificity is unknown.

The assay was immunoSEQ multiplex PCR, and TCRdb's table has in-frame clones only and misses some. This sample yields 55,000 to 65,000 clones, of which over 80% are seen a single time; approximately 0.4% belongs to the top ten. V lost 4 bases and J lost 2; bases outside the gene matches: 5. Germline V gene lookup returns CDR1 SGHKS and CDR2 YYEKEE (reference sequence). This CDR3 contains 14 residues. Study results and limitations: Part of the nonresponder group also had normalized T-cell clonal expansion that was low. In general, CD8+ T cells held more expanded clones than CD4+ did, on average. Individuals who were partial responders at 0.1-3.0 mg/kg had clonal expansion that ranked among the lowest.

This TCR was sampled from an adult with an advanced solid tumor such as melanoma, head and neck, liver or kidney cancer. This chain connects TRBV5-5 to TRBJ2-5; TRBD1 agrees at 7 bases. This specimen consisted of CD4+ or CD8+ T cells sorted from blood, obtained in a trial of the OX40 agonist ivuxolimab. The CDR3 DNA follows: TGTGCCAGCAGCCAGGGACAGCATCAAGAGACCCAGTACTTC. It yields the protein CASSQGQHQETQYF.